Below, 21 T cell receptor beta chains from the same sample are listed, as sequenced in a study of graft-versus-host responses after intestinal transplantation. Profiling relied on immunoSEQ multiplex PCR, and the TCRdb table lists in-frame clones only, not all of them. The sample holds roughly 96,000 clones, roughly nine tenths seen once. Their target antigens are unknown. Material: unstimulated CD8+ T cells sorted from spleen or lymph node cells, obtained before intestinal transplant. The receptors were sampled from a human donor who received an intestinal transplant.

The V and J genes are TRBV9 and TRBJ2-7; 8 nucleotides match TRBD2. Per the germline V gene, CDR1 is SGDLS and CDR2 is YYNGEE. Trimming took 4 bases from V and 5 from J; bases not matched to a gene: 14. CDR3 length: 16 residues. This chain's CDR3 is CASSPGGRTILDEQYF. CDR3 nucleotide sequence: TGTGCCAGCAGCCCGGGGGGGCGAACCATACTAGACGAGCAGTACTTC.

This chain connects TRBV2 to TRBJ2-6; tentative D call: TRBD1 (6 bases). This CDR3 has 15 residues. V lost 3 bases to trimming and J lost 0 bases, with 6 bases between them. The germline V gene encodes CDR1 SNHLY and CDR2 FYNNEI. CDR3 loop: CASSDRGSGANVLTF. Written as DNA, the CDR3 is TGTGCCAGCAGTGACAGGGGCTCTGGGGCCAACGTCCTGACTTTC.

The chain has TRBV7-2 and TRBJ2-3; 7 bases agree with TRBD1. Trimming removed 0 bases from V and 5 bases from J; junction bases left unmatched: 5. Germline V lookup: CDR1 SGHTA, CDR2 FQGNSA. The CDR3 contains 15 residues. The CDR3 DNA follows: TGTGCCAGCAGCTTAGCTGACAGGGACGGAGATACGCAGTATTTT. Translation: CASSLADRDGDTQYF.

CDR3 nucleotide sequence: TGCGCCAGCAGCCAACGCGGGTCCCAGGACGAGCAGTACTTC. It encodes CASSQRGSQDEQYF. The chain uses TRBV4-1 and TRBJ2-7; weak D call: TRBD2 (5 bases). The germline V and J ends were trimmed by 2 bases and 5 bases, with 13 bases remaining between them. The CDR3 is 14 amino acids. CDR1 is MGHRA, CDR2 YSYEKL, per germline.

The J gene is TRBJ2-3, the V gene TRBV25-1, with D maybe TRBD2 (5 bases). Germline CDR1 MGHDK, CDR2 SYGVNS. Deletions cut 2 bases from V and 1 base from J, with 7 bases between. This CDR3 comprises 14 residues. CDR3 region: CASSESSGTDTQYF. The CDR3 region has the DNA TGTGCCAGCAGTGAAAGTAGCGGCACAGATACGCAGTATTTT.

This sequence joins TRBV25-1 and TRBJ1-2, with TRBD1 identical over 7 bases. The CDR3 contains 15 residues. V lost 8 bases to trimming and J lost 4 bases; unmatched junction nucleotides: 13. The germline V gene has CDR1 MGHDK and CDR2 SYGVNS. The CDR3 spells CASSPLGGQFYGYTF. Written as DNA, the CDR3 is TGTGCCAGCTCACCCCTTGGGGGACAGTTCTATGGCTACACCTTC.

The rearrangement links TRBV5-1 to TRBJ1-1, with D uncertain. The germline CDR1 and CDR2 sequences are SGHRS and YFSETQ. Trimming pared 2 bases from V and 1 base from J, leaving 9 bases between. The CDR3 totals 14 residues. CDR3 in DNA: TGCGCCAGCAGCTTCCAGATCTCGAACACTGAAGCTTTCTTT. Protein: CASSFQISNTEAFF.

V gene TRBV6-5 combines with J gene TRBJ2-2; a weak D match, TRBD2 (5 bases). With 0 bases removed from V and 4 bases from J, the gap between germline ends came to 6 bases. This CDR3 is built from 14 residues. Germline assignment: CDR1 MNHEY and CDR2 SVGAGI. The CDR3: CASSYSGSTGELFF. CDR3 nucleotide sequence: TGTGCCAGCAGTTACTCGGGGAGCACCGGGGAGCTGTTTTTT.

The V call is TRBV7-9, the J call TRBJ1-2; TRBD1 matches at 9 bases. CDR1 is SEHNR, CDR2 FQNEAQ, per germline (reference sequence). Trimming removed 4 bases from V and 3 bases from J; junction bases left unmatched: 15. The CDR3 sequence is 18 residues long. The CDR3 coding sequence is TGTGCCAGCAGCTCCCCGACAGGGGGATCGAGTATCGACTATGGCTACACCTTC. Its translation is CASSSPTGGSSIDYGYTF. The complete variable domain, with remaining parts taken from reference TRBV7-9 and TRBJ1-2, reads DTGVSQNPRHKITKRGQNVTFRCDPISEHNRLYWYRQTLGQGPEFLTYFQNEAQLEKSRLLSDRFSAERPKGSFSTLEIQRTEQGDSAMYLCASSSPTGGSSIDYGYTFGSGTRLTVV.

This clone occurred once. This chain joins TRBV15 and TRBJ1-2, with 8 bases identical to TRBD1. CDR3 length: 15 residues. The germline V gene has CDR1 LNHNV and CDR2 YYDKDF (reference sequence). V gave up 1 base and J gave up 3 bases; unmatched junction bases: 4. The CDR3 DNA is TGTGCCACCAGCAGAGTCAGGGGGCAAGACTATGGCTACACCTTC. Translation: CATSRVRGQDYGYTF.

The chain is built from TRBV6-1 and TRBJ2-2, with 7 positions matching TRBD1. V trimming: 6 bases; J trimming: 3 bases; junction bases outside the gene matches: 4. The germline CDR1 and CDR2 sequences are MNHNS and SASEGT. There are 14 residues in the CDR3. This CDR3 is CASSSTGHTGELFF. CDR3 nucleotide sequence: TGTGCCAGCAGCTCGACAGGGCACACCGGGGAGCTGTTTTTT.

Only a few counts were recorded for this clone. The DNA for the CDR3 is TGCGCCAGCAGCCCGCCCCCACGGGGGACTAATGAAAAACTGTTTTTT. Protein sequence: CASSPPPRGTNEKLFF. V usage is TRBV4-1 and J usage is TRBJ1-4, with D possibly matching TRBD1 (5 bases). CDR1 and CDR2 (germline): MGHRA, YSYEKL. With 4 bases removed from V and 2 bases from J, the gap between germline ends came to 14 bases. This CDR3 is built from 16 residues.

The chain joins TRBV5-6 to TRBJ1-1; no clear D gene. Per the germline V gene, CDR1 is SGHDT and CDR2 is YYEEEE. V lost 3 bases and J 2 bases, leaving 5 bases between the germline ends. The CDR3 runs 12 residues. CDR3 in amino acids: CASSSYNTEAFF. The CDR3 DNA reads TGTGCCAGCAGCTCTTATAACACTGAAGCTTTCTTT. The whole variable domain, filled in from reference TRBV5-6 and TRBJ1-1, reads DAGVTQSPTHLIKTRGQQVTLRCSPKSGHDTVSWYQQALGQGPQFIFQYYEEEERQRGNFPDRFSGHQFPNYSSELNVNALLLGDSALYLCASSSYNTEAFFGQGTRLTVV.

The V gene is TRBV27, the J gene TRBJ2-3, with 9 bases that match TRBD1. The germline V gene has CDR1 MNHEY and CDR2 SMNVEV (reference sequence). V gave up 7 bases and J gave up 8 bases; unmatched junction bases: 7. The CDR3 has 13 residues. CDR3 region: CASIDRGMGTQYF. CDR3 coding DNA: TGTGCCAGCATAGACAGGGGGATGGGTACGCAGTATTTT.

The V and J genes are TRBV10-2 and TRBJ2-3, with TRBD1 matching over 7 bases. CDR3 length: 14 amino acids. Germline-derived CDR1 and CDR2 are WSHSY and SAAADI. V shed 2 bases, J shed 1 base, and the junction held 0 bases outside the gene matches. CDR3 sequence reads: CASSEDRGTDTQYF. The CDR3 DNA reads TGCGCCAGCAGTGAGGACAGGGGCACAGATACGCAGTATTTT.

The chain employs TRBV30 and TRBJ2-1; TRBD1 matches 7 bases. Losses at the gene ends were 3 bases for V and 1 base for J; bases not matched to a gene: 9. The CDR3 runs 16 residues. The germline CDR1 and CDR2 sequences are GTSNPN and SVGIG (reference sequence). Written as DNA, the CDR3 is TGTGCCTGGAGAGAATCCCGGGACAGATCCTACAATGAGCAGTTCTTC. It codes for CAWRESRDRSYNEQFF.

The rearrangement uses TRBV9 and TRBJ2-7; possibly TRBD2 for D (5 bases). The germline V gene has CDR1 SGDLS and CDR2 YYNGEE. V shed 0 bases and J shed 7 bases, with 17 bases lying between them. The CDR3 contains 15 residues. In DNA form, the CDR3 reads TGTGCCAGCAGCGTAGCGGAGCGGACCCACGGGGAGCAGTACTTC. Its protein is CASSVAERTHGEQYF.

The chain is built from TRBV11-2 and TRBJ2-1, with TRBD2 matching over 13 bases. This CDR3 contains 16 residues. V shed 1 base and J 5 bases; nucleotides not matched to a gene: 2. The germline CDR1 and CDR2 sequences are SGHAT and FQNNGV. As DNA, the CDR3 is TGTGCCAGCAGCTTAGGACTAGCGGGGGGTCACAATGAGCAGTTCTTC. It encodes CASSLGLAGGHNEQFF.

The chain carries TRBV4-1 and TRBJ2-2; D remains ambiguous. This CDR3 is 16 amino acids long. V was pared by 0 bases and J by 0 bases, with 8 bases between. The germline CDR1 and CDR2 sequences are MGHRA and YSYEKL. This CDR3 is CASSQEGRTNTGELFF. DNA for the CDR3: TGCGCCAGCAGCCAAGAGGGCAGGACGAACACCGGGGAGCTGTTTTTT.

This chain joins TRBV7-2 and TRBJ2-3, with TRBD2 matching over 11 bases. After removal of 4 bases from V and 0 bases from J, the junction contained 12 bases not matched to a gene. CDR1 is SGHTA, CDR2 FQGNSA, per germline. The CDR3 is 19 residues long. Here the CDR3 DNA reads TGTGCCAGCAGCTCCTTAACGGGACTAGCGGCGCCTAGCACAGATACGCAGTATTTT. It specifies CASSSLTGLAAPSTDTQYF.

V is TRBV6-5 and J is TRBJ1-5; 7 bases match TRBD1. The V gene end was trimmed by 6 bases and the J gene end by 0 bases; junction bases not matched to a gene: 5. The CDR3 covers 15 residues. Germline-derived CDR1 and CDR2 are MNHEY and SVGAGI. In DNA form, the CDR3 reads TGTGCCAGCAGACTAACAGGGGATAGCAATCAGCCCCAGCATTTT. Translation: CASRLTGDSNQPQHF.